What follows are 24 T cell receptor beta chains derived from one specimen sequenced in a study of shared clonotypes between healthy human individuals. Data came from immunoSEQ multiplex PCR; TCRdb stores just in-frame clones and leaves some out. The sample yields hundreds of thousands of clones, 73% seen once. The source material was memory CD4+ T cells sorted from blood. Sample subset: CD45RA-negative fraction. These receptors originate from a man younger than 45 in good health.

The CDR3 here is CASSYIRTRRGDTQYF. CDR3 DNA sequence: TGTGCCAGCAGTTACATTAGGACCAGGAGAGGAGATACGCAGTATTTT. The chain is built from TRBV28 and TRBJ2-3, with D hard to call. The CDR3 sequence is 16 residues long. V dropped 4 bases and J dropped 5 bases, with 19 bases sitting between them. The V gene's germline CDR1 is MDHEN and CDR2 SYDVKM.

The chain carries TRBV9 and TRBJ2-5, with TRBD2 matching 7 bases. V shed 0 bases and J 1 base; nucleotides not matched to a gene: 3. CDR3 size: 15 residues. CDR1 is SGDLS, CDR2 YYNGEE, per germline. CDR3 protein: CASSVASGSQETQYF. CDR3 nucleotide sequence: TGTGCCAGCAGCGTAGCTAGCGGCTCCCAAGAGACCCAGTACTTC.

The chain joins TRBV6-6 to TRBJ1-2; D not certain. Trimming pared 5 bases from V and 8 bases from J, leaving 12 bases between. Germline-derived CDR1 and CDR2 are MNHNY and SVGAGI (reference sequence). There are 12 residues in the CDR3. CDR3 sequence: CASSPGREGYTF. The CDR3 nucleotides read TGTGCCAGCAGTCCCGGGCGGGAAGGCTACACCTTC.

This clone occurred many times. CDR3 in amino acids: CASSQTGEGQPQHF. The DNA of the CDR3 is TGTGCCAGCTCGCAGACAGGGGAAGGTCAGCCCCAGCATTTT. The chain carries TRBV18 and TRBJ1-5; 8 nucleotides line up with TRBD1. The V gene's germline CDR1 is KGHSH and CDR2 LQKENI. This CDR3 has 14 amino acids. Losses at the gene ends were 6 bases for V and 6 bases for J; bases not matched to a gene: 7.

This clone was counted only a few times. V gene TRBV29-1 combines with J gene TRBJ1-1; D is undetermined. The CDR3 runs 13 residues. Trimming took 4 bases from V and 2 from J, leaving 11 bases between them. The V gene's germline CDR1 is SQVTM and CDR2 ANQGSEA. CDR3 sequence (DNA): TGCAGCGTTGCTTGGCTTCTAAACACTGAAGCTTTCTTT. It is translated as CSVAWLLNTEAFF.

The chain joins TRBV18 to TRBJ1-4; 8 nucleotides match TRBD1. CDR3 length: 13 residues. CDR1 and CDR2 (germline): KGHSH, LQKENI. J was trimmed by 8 bases and V by 7 bases; bases with no gene match: 6. CDR3 residues: CASLDREDEKLFF. The CDR3 DNA reads TGTGCCAGCTTGGACAGGGAGGACGAAAAACTGTTTTTT.

The chain links TRBV28 to TRBJ1-5; unclear D gene. CDR1 is MDHEN, CDR2 SYDVKM, per germline. V was trimmed by 8 bases and J by 2 bases, leaving 25 bases between them. The CDR3 is 18 residues long. This CDR3 is CASAPYSVATIGNQPQHF. DNA for the CDR3: TGTGCCAGCGCCCCTTATAGCGTCGCAACGATCGGCAATCAGCCCCAGCATTTT.

CDR3 DNA: TGTGCCAGCAGCTTCCAACTAGCAGCGGGGGATACGCAGTATTTT. This codes for CASSFQLAAGDTQYF. V and J are TRBV7-2 and TRBJ2-3, with 7 bases lining up with TRBD2. V lost 3 bases, J lost 6 bases, and 9 bases stayed unmatched. Germline CDR1 is SGHTA and CDR2 is FQGNSA. CDR3 size: 15 residues.

In this sample, this clone turned up a few times. The V and J genes are TRBV5-1 and TRBJ2-5; the match to TRBD2 covers 9 bases. Germline V gene data show CDR1 as SGHRS and CDR2 as YFSETQ. Trimming cost V 0 bases and J 2 bases; bases outside gene matches: 5. The CDR3 has 16 amino acids. CDR3 residues: CASSLAWGLAQETQYF. As DNA, the CDR3 is TGCGCCAGCAGCTTGGCCTGGGGACTAGCTCAAGAGACCCAGTACTTC.

The rearrangement links TRBV2 to TRBJ1-5, with D perhaps matching TRBD1 (6 bases). The CDR3 spans 14 residues. Deletions cut 4 bases from V and 8 bases from J, with 15 bases between. CDR1 and CDR2 (germline): SNHLY, FYNNEI. CDR3 sequence reads: CASSVRPKGEPQHF. Written as DNA, the CDR3 is TGTGCCAGCAGTGTGCGACCCAAGGGGGAGCCCCAGCATTTT.

The chain links TRBV28 to TRBJ2-5; 8 bases fit TRBD1. Germline assignment: CDR1 MDHEN and CDR2 SYDVKM. The CDR3 covers 13 residues. V lost 7 bases and J lost 6; bases outside the gene matches: 7. The CDR3, as DNA: TGTGCCAGCACCCCCCAGGGGGCAAAGACCCAGTACTTC. Its protein is CASTPQGAKTQYF.

The rearrangement links TRBV4-2 to TRBJ2-7; D possibly corresponds to TRBD1 (5 bases). Germline CDR1 reads LGHNA; CDR2 reads YNFKEQ. V shed 0 bases and J shed 3 bases, with 12 bases lying between them. The CDR3 is 15 residues long. The DNA for the CDR3 is TGTGCCAGCAGCCAAGAATCCGCAGGGTACTACGAGCAGTACTTC. Translating it yields CASSQESAGYYEQYF.

The chain employs TRBV5-1 and TRBJ2-7, with 13 bases lining up with TRBD2. The ends lost 4 bases at V and 3 bases at J; junction bases unmatched: 10. Germline assignment: CDR1 SGHRS and CDR2 YFSETQ. The CDR3 spans 17 residues. The CDR3 loop reads CASSTGLAGIFSYEQYF. The CDR3 DNA follows: TGCGCCAGCAGCACGGGACTAGCGGGAATATTCAGCTACGAGCAGTACTTC.

The chain carries TRBV6-5 and TRBJ1-1; 9 bases are shared with TRBD1. Germline CDR1 MNHEY, CDR2 SVGAGI. The V gene end was trimmed by 0 bases and the J gene end by 4 bases; junction bases not matched to a gene: 6. This CDR3 contains 16 residues. CDR3: CASSYSTGGSSTEAFF. The CDR3 nucleotides read TGTGCCAGCAGTTACTCGACAGGGGGATCTTCCACTGAAGCTTTCTTT.

This clone is a singleton in its sample. The chain recombines TRBV2 with TRBJ2-3; 9 bases align to TRBD2. This CDR3 comprises 14 residues. CDR1 SNHLY and CDR2 FYNNEI come from the germline V gene. V shed 7 bases and J 3 bases; nucleotides not matched to a gene: 5. In DNA, the CDR3 is TGTGCCAGCACGTGGACTAGCGAGACAGATACGCAGTATTTT. It is translated as CASTWTSETDTQYF.

The J gene is TRBJ2-2, the V gene TRBV14, with 9 bases matching TRBD2. Trimming took 0 bases from V and 8 from J; bases not matched to a gene: 1. There are 14 residues in the CDR3. Germline values: CDR1 SGHDN, CDR2 FVKESK. The CDR3 is CASSQDLAGGELFF. The CDR3 nucleotides are TGTGCCAGCAGCCAAGATCTAGCGGGAGGGGAGCTGTTTTTT.

This clone has a single count. This sequence joins TRBV6-4 and TRBJ1-1; TRBD1 might be the D (6 bases). V was pared by 3 bases and J by 5 bases, with 10 bases between. Germline CDR1 reads MRHNA; CDR2 reads SNTAGT. The CDR3 is 13 amino acids. CDR3 sequence reads: CASSEVTGTEAFF. The CDR3, as DNA: TGTGCCAGCAGTGAAGTGACAGGAACTGAAGCTTTCTTT.

This chain uses TRBV14 with TRBJ1-2, with unresolved D. V was clipped by 3 bases and J by 5 bases, with 7 bases between them. The length of the CDR3 is 12 residues. Germline loops: CDR1 SGHDN, CDR2 FVKESK. The CDR3 here is CASSQGIYGYTF. CDR3 DNA: TGTGCCAGCAGCCAGGGGATTTATGGCTACACCTTC.

The chain carries TRBV6-1 and TRBJ2-1; D ambiguous. CDR1 and CDR2 from the germline V gene are MNHNS and SASEGT. This CDR3 is 13 amino acids long. V was pared by 8 bases and J by 4 bases, with 12 bases between. CDR3 nucleotides: TGTGCCAGCCGGTGGCCTGAATACAATGAGCAGTTCTTC. Protein product: CASRWPEYNEQFF.

The rearrangement uses TRBV7-2 and TRBJ2-7; 8 bases are a match to TRBD1. V was pared by 5 bases and J by 3 bases, with 9 bases of the junction left unmatched. This CDR3 region has 15 residues. The germline V gene has CDR1 SGHTA and CDR2 FQGNSA. The CDR3 bases are TGTGCCAGCAGCACCACGCGGACAGGGAACTACGAGCAGTACTTC. This gives the protein CASSTTRTGNYEQYF.

The rearrangement uses TRBV5-8 and TRBJ1-5, with unresolved D. Germline lookup yields CDR1 SGHTS and CDR2 YDEGEE. The CDR3 totals 12 residues. Trimming removed 0 bases from V and 6 bases from J, with 4 bases in between. CDR3 amino acids: CASSLDRQPQHF. In DNA form, the CDR3 reads TGTGCCAGCAGCTTGGATCGTCAGCCCCAGCATTTT.

The chain recombines TRBV7-2 with TRBJ1-1; D is ambiguous. Trimming cost V 3 bases and J 7 bases, with 21 bases left between them. Germline CDR1 reads SGHTA; CDR2 reads FQGNSA. This CDR3 spans 16 amino acids. CDR3 sequence (DNA): TGTGCCAGCAGCTTTAGGGCAAAATCCTATTTGAATGAAGCTTTCTTT. Protein: CASSFRAKSYLNEAFF.

This sequence joins TRBV6-5 and TRBJ2-2, with D perhaps TRBD2 (6 bases). The V end was cut by 2 bases, the J end by 2 bases, with 12 bases between. Per the germline V gene, CDR1 is MNHEY and CDR2 is SVGAGI. The length of the CDR3 is 16 residues. The CDR3 DNA follows: TGTGCCAGCAGTTACCTGGCTAGCGCCAACACCGGGGAGCTGTTTTTT. This encodes CASSYLASANTGELFF.

This chain's CDR3 is CASSFPGQGVEKLFF. In DNA form, the CDR3 reads TGTGCCAGCAGTTTCCCCGGACAGGGGGTTGAAAAACTGTTTTTT. The rearrangement joins TRBV28 to TRBJ1-4, with 10 nucleotides matching TRBD1. The J segment lost 7 bases and the V segment lost 3 bases, leaving 5 bases of the junction unmatched. There are 15 residues in the CDR3. CDR1 MDHEN and CDR2 SYDVKM come from the germline V gene.